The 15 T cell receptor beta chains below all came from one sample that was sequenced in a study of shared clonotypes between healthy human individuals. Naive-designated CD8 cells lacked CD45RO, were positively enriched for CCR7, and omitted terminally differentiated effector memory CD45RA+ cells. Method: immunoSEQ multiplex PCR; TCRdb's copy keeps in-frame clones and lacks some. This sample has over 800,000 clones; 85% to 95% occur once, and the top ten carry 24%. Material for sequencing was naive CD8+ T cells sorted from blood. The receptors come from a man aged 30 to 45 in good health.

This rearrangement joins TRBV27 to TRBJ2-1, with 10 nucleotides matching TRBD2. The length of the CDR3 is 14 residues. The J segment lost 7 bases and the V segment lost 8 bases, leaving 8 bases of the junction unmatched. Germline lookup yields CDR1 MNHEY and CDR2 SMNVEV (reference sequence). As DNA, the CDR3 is TGTGCCAGCTGGGAGCTAGCGGGGGTTAATGAGCAGTTCTTC. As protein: CASWELAGVNEQFF.

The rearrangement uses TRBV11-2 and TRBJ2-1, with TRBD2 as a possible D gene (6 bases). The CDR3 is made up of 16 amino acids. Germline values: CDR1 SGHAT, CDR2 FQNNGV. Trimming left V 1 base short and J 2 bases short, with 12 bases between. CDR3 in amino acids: CASSLVVAVPYNEQFF. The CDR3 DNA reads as TGTGCCAGCAGCTTAGTGGTAGCGGTCCCCTACAATGAGCAGTTCTTC.

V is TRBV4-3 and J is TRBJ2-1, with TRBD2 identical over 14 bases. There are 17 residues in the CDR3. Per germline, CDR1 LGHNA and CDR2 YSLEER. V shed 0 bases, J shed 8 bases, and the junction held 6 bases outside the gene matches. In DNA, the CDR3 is TGCGCCAGCAGCCAAGATGCGGGACTAGCGGGAGAATATGAGCAGTTCTTC. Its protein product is CASSQDAGLAGEYEQFF.

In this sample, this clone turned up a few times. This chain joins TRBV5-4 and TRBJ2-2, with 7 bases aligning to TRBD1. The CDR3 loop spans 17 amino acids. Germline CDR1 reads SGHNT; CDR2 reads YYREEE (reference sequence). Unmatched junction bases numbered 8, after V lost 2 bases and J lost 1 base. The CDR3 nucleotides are TGTGCCAGCAGCTTTCTCCTGGGGACAGAGAACACCGGGGAGCTGTTTTTT. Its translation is CASSFLLGTENTGELFF.

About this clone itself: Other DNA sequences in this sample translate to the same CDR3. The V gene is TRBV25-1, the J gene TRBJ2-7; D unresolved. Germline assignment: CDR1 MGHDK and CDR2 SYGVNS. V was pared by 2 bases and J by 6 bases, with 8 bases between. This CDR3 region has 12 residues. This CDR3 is CASSEALGEQYF. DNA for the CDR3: TGTGCCAGCAGTGAAGCCCTCGGCGAGCAGTACTTC.

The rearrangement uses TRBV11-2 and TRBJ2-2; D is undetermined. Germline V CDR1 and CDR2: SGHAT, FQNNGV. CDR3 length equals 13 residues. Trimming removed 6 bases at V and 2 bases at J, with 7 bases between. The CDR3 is CASRDVNTGELFF. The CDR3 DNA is TGTGCCAGCAGGGACGTTAACACCGGGGAGCTGTTTTTT.

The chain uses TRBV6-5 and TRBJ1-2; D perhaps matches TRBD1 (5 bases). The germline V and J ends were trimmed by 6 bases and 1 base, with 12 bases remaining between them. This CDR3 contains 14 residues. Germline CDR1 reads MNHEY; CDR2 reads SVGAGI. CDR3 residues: CASSPMQGNYGYTF. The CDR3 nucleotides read TGTGCCAGCAGCCCAATGCAGGGTAACTATGGCTACACCTTC.

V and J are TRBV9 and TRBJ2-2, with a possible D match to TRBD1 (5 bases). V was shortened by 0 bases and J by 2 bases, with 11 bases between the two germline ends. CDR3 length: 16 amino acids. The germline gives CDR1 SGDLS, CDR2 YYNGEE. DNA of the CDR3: TGTGCCAGCAGCGTAGCAACAGGAATTAACACCGGGGAGCTGTTTTTT. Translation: CASSVATGINTGELFF.

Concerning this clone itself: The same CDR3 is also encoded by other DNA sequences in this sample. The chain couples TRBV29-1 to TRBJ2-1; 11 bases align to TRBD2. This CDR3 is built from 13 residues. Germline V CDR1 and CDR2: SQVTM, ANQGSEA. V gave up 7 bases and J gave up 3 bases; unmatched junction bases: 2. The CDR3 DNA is TGCAGCGCTGGGACTAGCGGCTACAATGAGCAGTTCTTC. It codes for CSAGTSGYNEQFF.

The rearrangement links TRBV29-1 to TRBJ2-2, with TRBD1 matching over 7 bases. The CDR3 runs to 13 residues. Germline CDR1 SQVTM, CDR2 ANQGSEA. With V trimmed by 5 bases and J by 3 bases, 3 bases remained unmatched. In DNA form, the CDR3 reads TGCAGCGTTAGACAGGGAGACACCGGGGAGCTGTTTTTT. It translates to CSVRQGDTGELFF.

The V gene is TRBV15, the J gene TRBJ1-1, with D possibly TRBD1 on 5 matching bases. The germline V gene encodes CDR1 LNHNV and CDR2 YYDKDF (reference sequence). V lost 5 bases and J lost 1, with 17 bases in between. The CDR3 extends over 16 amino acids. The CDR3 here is CATSRGSLPKNTEAFF. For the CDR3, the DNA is TGTGCCACCAGCCGGGGGAGCCTACCCAAGAACACTGAAGCTTTCTTT.

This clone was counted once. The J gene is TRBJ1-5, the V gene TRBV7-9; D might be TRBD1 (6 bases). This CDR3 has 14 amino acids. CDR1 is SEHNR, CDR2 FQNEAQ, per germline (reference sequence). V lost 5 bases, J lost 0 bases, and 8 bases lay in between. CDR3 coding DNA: TGTGCCAGCAGCCCGGACAGTAGCAATCAGCCCCAGCATTTT. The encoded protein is CASSPDSSNQPQHF.

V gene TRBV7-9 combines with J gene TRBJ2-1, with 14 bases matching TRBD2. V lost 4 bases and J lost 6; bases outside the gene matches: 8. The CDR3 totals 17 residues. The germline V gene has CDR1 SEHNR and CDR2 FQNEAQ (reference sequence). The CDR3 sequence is CASSSTSGRGAGNEQFF. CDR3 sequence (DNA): TGTGCCAGCAGCTCGACTAGCGGGAGGGGCGCGGGCAATGAGCAGTTCTTC.

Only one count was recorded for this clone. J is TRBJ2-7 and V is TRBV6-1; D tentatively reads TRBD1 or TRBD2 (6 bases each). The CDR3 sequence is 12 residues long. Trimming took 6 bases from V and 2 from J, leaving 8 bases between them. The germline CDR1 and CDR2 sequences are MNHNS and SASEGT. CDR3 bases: TGTGCCAGCAGGGAGGGGGCCTACGAGCAGTACTTC. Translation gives CASREGAYEQYF.

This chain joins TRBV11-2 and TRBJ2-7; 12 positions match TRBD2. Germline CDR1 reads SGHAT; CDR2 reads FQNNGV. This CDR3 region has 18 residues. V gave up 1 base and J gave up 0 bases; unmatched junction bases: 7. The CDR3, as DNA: TGTGCCAGCAGCTTAGGCCGGACTAGCGGGATAACCTCCTACGAGCAGTACTTC. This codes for CASSLGRTSGITSYEQYF.